The sequence of this T cell receptor (beta chain) was determined in a study of graft-versus-host responses after intestinal transplantation. Study overall: Tacrolimus and steroids were given for 2 to 3 years to all recipients after anti-thymocyte globulin induction.

Overall study findings and caveats: In recipient marrow, GvH clones were found, and some appeared first in ileum or blood.

Deletions cut 5 bases from V and 0 bases from J, with 11 bases between. Per germline, CDR1 SGHVS and CDR2 FNYEAQ. The CDR3 is 15 residues long. Note on this clone: Antigen specificity is unknown.

Produced via immunoSEQ multiplex PCR; TCRdb's table is partial and in-frame only. The sample yields 86,000 or so clones, just over 90% seen once. Sequenced material: unstimulated CD8+ T cells sorted from spleen or lymph node cells, taken before intestinal transplant. The chain employs TRBV7-6 and TRBJ2-1; D not resolved. The receptor was isolated from a human donor who received an intestinal transplant. The CDR3 loop is CASSPVADSYNEQFF. CDR3 sequence (DNA): TGTGCCAGCAGCCCCGTGGCGGACTCCTACAATGAGCAGTTCTTC.